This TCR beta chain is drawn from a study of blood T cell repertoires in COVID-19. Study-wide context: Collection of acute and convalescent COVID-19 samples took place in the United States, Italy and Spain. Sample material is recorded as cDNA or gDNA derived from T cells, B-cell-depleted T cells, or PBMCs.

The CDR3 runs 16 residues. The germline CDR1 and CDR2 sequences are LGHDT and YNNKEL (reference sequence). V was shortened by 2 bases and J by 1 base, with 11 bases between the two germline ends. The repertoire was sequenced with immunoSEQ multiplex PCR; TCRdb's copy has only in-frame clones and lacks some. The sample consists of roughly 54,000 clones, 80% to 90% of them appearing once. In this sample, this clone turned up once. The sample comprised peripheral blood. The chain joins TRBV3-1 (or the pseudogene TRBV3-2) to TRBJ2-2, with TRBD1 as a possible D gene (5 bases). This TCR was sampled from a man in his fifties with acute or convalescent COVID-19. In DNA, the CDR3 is TGTGCCAGCAGCCAACTCTCGACAGTGAACACCGGGGAGCTGTTTTTT. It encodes CASSQLSTVNTGELFF.